The 17 T cell receptor beta chains below were found in one sample sequenced in a study of blood T cell repertoires in COVID-19 (dated by TCRdb to between 2020 and 2021). Libraries were prepared through the immunoSEQ multiplex PCR assay. Entries here come from immuneACCESS through TCRdb and include only in-frame sequences with V and J called. Some clones fail to appear in such tables; in the studies checked, an unresolved V gene covers under half of the shortfall, and the cause of the remainder is unknown. In this sample the table shows some 130,000 clones, around 87% of which occur a single time. Together, the top ten hold 2% to 3% of the sample. The material sequenced was peripheral blood. Receptors were obtained from a man aged 50-59 years with active COVID-19.

This sequence joins TRBV4-3 and TRBJ2-5, with D possibly matching TRBD2 (7 bases). This CDR3 is 16 amino acids long. Germline V gives CDR1 LGHNA, CDR2 YSLEER. V was shortened by 1 base and J by 4 bases, with 16 bases between the two germline ends. CDR3 residues: CASSQGLGGPAETQYF. The CDR3 nucleotides are TGCGCCAGCAGCCAAGGTCTCGGGGGGCCGGCAGAGACCCAGTACTTC.

This chain links TRBV7-2 with TRBJ2-5; 9 bases fit TRBD2. The CDR3 has 14 residues. The junction had 7 bases not matched to a gene; V was cut back by 5 bases and J by 6 bases. The V gene's germline CDR1 is SGHTA and CDR2 FQGNSA. The CDR3 protein is CASSPSGVRKTQYF. The CDR3, as DNA: TGTGCCAGCAGCCCTAGCGGGGTCCGGAAGACCCAGTACTTC.

This clone came up a few times. The chain links TRBV12-3 or TRBV12-4 to TRBJ2-2, with D possibly TRBD1 on 5 matching bases. The CDR3 has 12 amino acids. V was pared by 8 bases and J by 8 bases, with 12 bases between. The CDR3 is CASLRVSGELFF. In nucleotides, the CDR3 is TGTGCCAGCCTCAGGGTTTCTGGGGAGCTGTTTTTT.

The J gene is TRBJ1-5, the V gene TRBV2; D may be TRBD1 (5 bases). Germline V gives CDR1 SNHLY, CDR2 FYNNEI. This CDR3 spans 11 amino acids. The germline V and J ends were trimmed by 3 bases and 11 bases, with 8 bases remaining between them. CDR3 protein: CASSESGAQHF. CDR3 sequence (DNA): TGTGCCAGCAGTGAGTCGGGGGCCCAGCATTTT.

This clone was seen a handful of times. The chain couples TRBV5-5 to TRBJ1-5; no clear D gene. There are 15 residues in the CDR3. V gave up 0 bases and J gave up 6 bases, with 13 bases separating them. CDR1 and CDR2 from the germline V gene are SGHKS and YYEKEE (reference sequence). Written as DNA, the CDR3 is TGTGCCAGCAGCTTGGGCCGGCAGGAACTTCAGCCCCAGCATTTT. Its protein product is CASSLGRQELQPQHF.

V usage is TRBV9 and J usage is TRBJ1-1, with unresolved D. The CDR3 is 14 amino acids. The V end lost 4 bases, the J end lost 3 bases, and 13 bases lay between the germline ends. Germline CDR1 SGDLS, CDR2 YYNGEE. CDR3 in amino acids: CASSPQRVDTEAFF. The CDR3, as DNA: TGTGCCAGCAGCCCTCAGAGGGTAGACACTGAAGCTTTCTTT.

The CDR3 DNA is TGCAGCGTTGGGTCTAGGCTTGAAGCTTTCTTT. Its translation: CSVGSRLEAFF. This chain joins TRBV29-1 and TRBJ1-1; D unclear. The CDR3 runs 11 residues. Looked up from germline, CDR1 is SQVTM and CDR2 is ANQGSEA. Trimming stripped 4 bases from V and 7 bases from J, with 10 bases between.

The chain joins TRBV2 to TRBJ2-2; 9 bases are shared with TRBD1. The V gene's germline CDR1 is SNHLY and CDR2 FYNNEI. The V segment lost 2 bases and the J segment 5 bases; nucleotides outside the gene matches: 3. The CDR3 contains 15 residues. The CDR3 nucleotides read TGTGCCAGCAGTGAAAGGGACAGGGTGACCGGGGAGCTGTTTTTT. Amino acid sequence: CASSERDRVTGELFF.

The rearrangement joins TRBV15 to TRBJ1-3; D not certain. The CDR3 has 19 amino acids. The V end lost 1 base, the J end lost 0 bases, and 19 bases lay between the germline ends. Germline assignment: CDR1 LNHNV and CDR2 YYDKDF (reference sequence). For the CDR3, the DNA is TGTGCCACCAGCAGAGCGAAAAGAGGGCGGACCTACTCTGGAAACACCATATATTTT. Translated, it gives CATSRAKRGRTYSGNTIYF. Full variable domain (rest looked up from reference TRBV15 and TRBJ1-3): DAMVIQNPRYQVTQFGKPVTLSCSQTLNHNVMYWYQQKSSQAPKLLFHYYDKDFNNEADTPDNFQSRRPNTSFCFLDIRSPGLGDTAMYLCATSRAKRGRTYSGNTIYFGEGSWLTVV.

The chain links TRBV18 to TRBJ2-5, with 8 bases identical to TRBD2. This CDR3 contains 16 residues. Looked up from germline, CDR1 is KGHSH and CDR2 is LQKENI. Trimming took 4 bases from V and 5 from J; bases not matched to a gene: 12. For the CDR3, the DNA is TGTGCCAGCTCACGAGCCGGGATTAGCGGGGTTGAGACCCAGTACTTC. It yields the protein CASSRAGISGVETQYF.

The chain's CDR3 is CASSHTGINYGYTF. As DNA, the CDR3 is TGTGCCAGCAGCCACACAGGGATTAACTATGGCTACACCTTC. The rearrangement links TRBV14 to TRBJ1-2, with D possibly being TRBD1 (6 bases). Germline CDR1 SGHDN, CDR2 FVKESK. The CDR3 sequence is 14 residues long. Trimming took off 3 bases at V and 1 base at J, with 9 bases between the two ends.

V usage is TRBV5-1 and J usage is TRBJ2-7, with 12 bases matching TRBD2. V dropped 0 bases and J dropped 12; count of bases not matched to a gene: 7. The CDR3 is made up of 14 amino acids. Germline assignment: CDR1 SGHRS and CDR2 YFSETQ. CDR3 bases: TGCGCCAGCAGCTTGGAGCTAGCGGGGGGGGCGTGGTACTTC. Translated: CASSLELAGGAWYF.

The chain joins TRBV29-1 to TRBJ2-5, with a weak D call TRBD2 (5 bases). CDR3 length equals 13 residues. The germline V and J ends were trimmed by 3 bases and 6 bases, with 14 bases remaining between them. CDR1 and CDR2 (germline): SQVTM, ANQGSEA. The CDR3 is CSVEPLVEKTQYF. DNA for the CDR3: TGCAGCGTTGAGCCACTAGTGGAGAAGACCCAGTACTTC.

The rearrangement links TRBV21-1 to TRBJ1-2; the table's D call of TRBD1 was not tested on the DNA. TRBV21-1 is listed as a pseudogene. The CDR3 consists of 14 residues. CDR3 sequence: CASSQGQSGYGYTF. Written as DNA, the CDR3 is TGTGCCAGCAGCCAAGGACAGTCTGGCTATGGCTACACCTTC.

The V and J genes are TRBV10-3 and TRBJ2-7; 8 nucleotides agree with TRBD2. The germline V gene has CDR1 ENHRY and CDR2 SYGVKD. CDR3 length: 12 residues. V dropped 8 bases and J dropped 1; count of bases not matched to a gene: 1. The CDR3 protein is CAIAGGSYEQYF. In nucleotides, the CDR3 is TGTGCCATCGCGGGGGGTTCCTACGAGCAGTACTTC.

This clone turned up a few times. This rearrangement joins TRBV5-5 to TRBJ1-2, with TRBD1 identical over 8 bases. The CDR3 length is 15 residues. After removal of 0 bases from V and 3 bases from J, the junction contained 4 bases not matched to a gene. From germline, CDR1 is SGHKS and CDR2 YYEKEE (reference sequence). The CDR3 here is CASSLGQGADYGYTF. CDR3 coding DNA: TGTGCCAGCAGCTTGGGTCAGGGGGCTGACTATGGCTACACCTTC.

J is TRBJ1-6 and V is TRBV7-9; D is unresolved. Germline-derived CDR1 and CDR2 are SEHNR and FQNEAQ (reference sequence). The CDR3 spans 14 residues. Trimming removed 1 base at V and 7 bases at J, with 8 bases between. CDR3 sequence reads: CASSLDSGNSPLHF. The CDR3 DNA sequence: TGTGCCAGCAGCTTAGACAGTGGAAATTCACCCCTCCACTTT.